Below are 27 T cell receptor beta chains sequenced from a single sample in a study of early stage breast cancer tumors. Data came from immunoSEQ multiplex PCR; TCRdb stores just in-frame clones and leaves some out. Of 25,000 to 30,000 clones detected, roughly three fifths appear once; the ten largest clones hold around 9%. Sequenced material: breast tumor tissue. These TCRs come from a person aged 45 to 59 with breast cancer.

The chain links TRBV2 to TRBJ1-2, with unresolved D. Germline values: CDR1 SNHLY, CDR2 FYNNEI. The germline V and J ends were trimmed by 1 base and 7 bases, with 19 bases remaining between them. This CDR3 has 16 residues. The CDR3 loop reads CASSEGDWVFVGGYTF. The CDR3 nucleotides read TGTGCCAGCAGTGAAGGAGATTGGGTGTTTGTTGGTGGCTACACCTTC.

This clone was detected only once. This rearrangement joins TRBV13 to TRBJ2-3, with D unclear. The germline V gene has CDR1 PRHDT and CDR2 FYEKMQ (reference sequence). V lost 2 bases, J lost 4 bases, and 13 bases lay in between. CDR3 length: 15 amino acids. CDR3 amino acids: CASSLWSEDADTQYF. The CDR3 region has the DNA TGTGCCAGCAGCTTATGGAGCGAGGACGCAGATACGCAGTATTTT.

The chain links TRBV6-4 to TRBJ2-3; D might be TRBD1 or TRBD2, each matching 5 bases. The CDR3 is made up of 13 amino acids. Germline values: CDR1 MRHNA, CDR2 SNTAGT. V lost 8 bases to trimming and J lost 2 bases, with 11 bases between them. In nucleotides, the CDR3 is TGTGCCAGCGGGCTGGGGGTCACAGATACGCAGTATTTT. Translated: CASGLGVTDTQYF.

V usage is TRBV25-1 and J usage is TRBJ1-4; TRBD1 matches at 7 bases. Germline CDR1 MGHDK, CDR2 SYGVNS. The CDR3 has 15 amino acids. The junction had 4 bases not matched to a gene; V was cut back by 1 base and J by 5 bases. In nucleotides, the CDR3 is TGTGCCAGCAGTGAATCTAACAGGGGAAATGAAAAACTGTTTTTT. Protein product: CASSESNRGNEKLFF. Based on the CDR3 plus reference TRBV25-1 and TRBJ1-4, the full variable domain is EADIYQTPRYLVIGTGKKITLECSQTMGHDKMYWYQQDPGMELHLIHYSYGVNSTEKGDLSSESTVSRIRTEHFPLTLESARPSHTSQYLCASSESNRGNEKLFFGSGTQLSVL.

The chain has TRBV29-1 and TRBJ1-5; 9 positions match TRBD1. Germline V gene sequence: CDR1 SQVTM, CDR2 ANQGSEA. This CDR3 is built from 18 residues. V lost 4 bases to trimming and J lost 4 bases; unmatched junction nucleotides: 17. The CDR3 here is CSVAQDRGFGSGNQPQHF. The CDR3 DNA sequence: TGCAGCGTTGCACAGGACAGGGGTTTTGGGAGTGGAAATCAGCCCCAGCATTTT.

J is TRBJ1-4 and V is TRBV7-6; D unresolved. The V and J ends lost 0 bases and 4 bases respectively, with 12 bases between them. CDR1 SGHVS and CDR2 FNYEAQ come from the germline V gene. This CDR3 spans 16 amino acids. The CDR3 DNA reads as TGTGCCAGCAGCTTAGCCCCCGTGGGGAATAATGAAAAACTGTTTTTT. Translating gives CASSLAPVGNNEKLFF.

This clone has just a few counts. This chain uses TRBV5-6 with TRBJ2-4; the match to TRBD2 covers 9 bases. CDR1 and CDR2 (germline): SGHDT, YYEEEE. Unmatched junction bases numbered 8, after V lost 6 bases and J lost 7 bases. CDR3 size: 14 residues. CDR3: CASNLAGGWNIQYF. As DNA, the CDR3 is TGTGCCAGCAATCTGGCGGGAGGGTGGAACATTCAGTACTTC.

This clone occurred a few times. V is TRBV2 and J is TRBJ2-1, with D tentatively TRBD2 (7 bases). The V end was cut by 6 bases, the J end by 4 bases, with 13 bases between. This CDR3 is 14 amino acids long. The germline CDR1 and CDR2 sequences are SNHLY and FYNNEI. In DNA form, the CDR3 reads TGTGCCAGCAGGGCGGGGGCCCCTTACAATGAGCAGTTCTTC. Amino acid sequence: CASRAGAPYNEQFF.

The V and J genes are TRBV11-2 and TRBJ2-7; 8 bases fit TRBD2. This CDR3 contains 17 residues. Germline assignment: CDR1 SGHAT and CDR2 FQNNGV. V lost 2 bases, J lost 5 bases, and 14 bases stayed unmatched. The CDR3 sequence is CASSLSFNSGGRNEQYF. CDR3 sequence (DNA): TGTGCCAGCAGCTTAAGTTTTAACTCGGGAGGGAGGAACGAGCAGTACTTC.

V usage is TRBV18 and J usage is TRBJ2-6, with 8 bases aligning to TRBD1. Germline V CDR1 and CDR2: KGHSH, LQKENI. This CDR3 is 18 amino acids long. After removal of 4 bases from V and 1 base from J, the junction contained 9 bases not matched to a gene. This CDR3 reads CASSLTGALRSGANVLTF. For the CDR3, the DNA is TGTGCCAGCTCACTGACAGGGGCCCTAAGGTCTGGGGCCAACGTCCTGACTTTC. Together with reference TRBV18 and TRBJ2-6, the CDR3 gives the full variable domain: NAGVMQNPRHLVRRRGQEARLRCSPMKGHSHVYWYRQLPEEGLKFMVYLQKENIIDESGMPKERFSAEFPKEGPSILRIQQVVRGDSAAYFCASSLTGALRSGANVLTFGAGSRLTVL.

V gene TRBV6-6 combines with J gene TRBJ2-1; tentatively, D is TRBD2 (6 bases). Trimming took 0 bases from V and 8 from J, leaving 14 bases between them. Germline CDR1 MNHNY, CDR2 SVGAGI (reference sequence). The CDR3 extends over 15 amino acids. CDR3 amino acids: CASSYSPRLGDEQFF. CDR3 nucleotides: TGTGCCAGCAGTTACTCTCCTCGACTAGGCGATGAGCAGTTCTTC.

The chain employs TRBV7-9 and TRBJ2-7, with TRBD1 matching 8 bases. CDR3 length: 13 residues. After removal of 7 bases from V and 7 bases from J, the junction contained 9 bases not matched to a gene. CDR1 is SEHNR and CDR2 is FQNEAQ in the germline V gene (reference sequence). This chain's CDR3 is CASTTLDRAEQYF. The CDR3 DNA is TGTGCCAGCACAACTTTGGACAGGGCGGAGCAGTACTTC. The full variable domain, completed using reference TRBV7-9 and TRBJ2-7, is DTGVSQNPRHKITKRGQNVTFRCDPISEHNRLYWYRQTLGQGPEFLTYFQNEAQLEKSRLLSDRFSAERPKGSFSTLEIQRTEQGDSAMYLCASTTLDRAEQYFGPGTRLTVT.

This clone was observed a handful of times. The chain carries TRBV6-1 and TRBJ2-7, with 13 bases fitting TRBD2. CDR1 MNHNS and CDR2 SASEGT come from the germline V gene. V lost 4 bases to trimming and J lost 0 bases; unmatched junction nucleotides: 6. The CDR3 runs to 17 residues. The CDR3 bases are TGTGCCAGCAGTGCCCTGGGACTAGCGGGGACCTCCTACGAGCAGTACTTC. Translating it yields CASSALGLAGTSYEQYF.

This clone was seen a handful of times. The J gene is TRBJ2-5, the V gene TRBV2; D might be TRBD1 or TRBD2, each matching 5 bases. V was cut by 7 bases and J by 1 base, with 10 bases left in between. The length of the CDR3 is 13 residues. The germline gives CDR1 SNHLY, CDR2 FYNNEI. Here the CDR3 DNA reads TGTGCCAGCATGCCAGGGACCCAAGAGACCCAGTACTTC. Its translation: CASMPGTQETQYF.

In this sample, this clone turned up a few times. The J gene is TRBJ1-1, the V gene TRBV6-6, with 7 positions matching TRBD1. Germline lookup yields CDR1 MNHNY and CDR2 SVGAGI (reference sequence). After removal of 4 bases from V and 1 base from J, the junction contained 6 bases not matched to a gene. This CDR3 spans 15 amino acids. The CDR3 reads CASSSRQGKNTEAFF. In DNA form, the CDR3 reads TGTGCCAGCAGTTCACGACAGGGTAAGAACACTGAAGCTTTCTTT.

By sample share, this clone is medium-sized. The chain carries TRBV11-2 and TRBJ1-2; 8 bases fit TRBD1. The junction had 10 bases not matched to a gene; V was cut back by 5 bases and J by 8 bases. Germline lookup yields CDR1 SGHAT and CDR2 FQNNGV. There are 14 residues in the CDR3. The CDR3 sequence: CASSADRVSRGYTF. CDR3 bases: TGTGCCAGCAGCGCGGACAGGGTATCGAGGGGCTACACCTTC.

V is TRBV7-3 and J is TRBJ2-2; no clear D gene. The CDR3 is 12 residues long. Per germline, CDR1 SGHTA and CDR2 FQGTGA. V was cut by 3 bases and J by 4 bases, with 3 bases left in between. The CDR3 nucleotides are TGTGCCAGCAGCTTTCCCACCGGGGAGCTGTTTTTT. Translation gives CASSFPTGELFF. Supplemented by reference TRBV7-3 and TRBJ2-2, the full variable domain reads GAGVSQTPSNKVTEKGKYVELRCDPISGHTALYWYRQSLGQGPEFLIYFQGTGAADDSGLPNDRFFAVRPEGSVSTLKIQRTERGDSAVYLCASSFPTGELFFGEGSRLTVL.

The CDR3 bases are TGTGCCATCAGTAACATAGGAGGGAATCAGCCCCAGCATTTT. Translated: CAISNIGGNQPQHF. The V call is TRBV10-3, the J call TRBJ1-5; D is uncertain. The CDR3 runs 14 residues. Germline CDR1 ENHRY, CDR2 SYGVKD. The V and J ends lost 5 bases and 4 bases respectively, with 12 bases between them.

The chain uses TRBV30 and TRBJ2-1, with 10 positions matching TRBD1. This CDR3 is 13 amino acids long. The germline V gene has CDR1 GTSNPN and CDR2 SVGIG (reference sequence). J lost 6 bases, V lost 5 bases, and 4 bases had no gene match. CDR3 nucleotide sequence: TGTGCCTGGGAGTGGACAGGGGGCAATGAGCAGTTCTTC. Residues: CAWEWTGGNEQFF. The full variable domain, with the rest looked up from reference TRBV30 and TRBJ2-1, is SQTIHQWPATLVQPVGSPLSLECTVEGTSNPNLYWYRQAAGRGLQLLFYSVGIGQISSEVPQNLSASRPQDRQFILSSKKLLLSDSGFYLCAWEWTGGNEQFFGPGTRLTVL.

The CDR3 loop is CASSKSPSNEQFF. The CDR3, as DNA: TGTGCCAGCAGCAAATCACCCAGCAATGAGCAGTTCTTC. J is TRBJ2-1 and V is TRBV9, with D unclear. V was cut by 4 bases and J by 6 bases, with 11 bases left in between. The CDR3 has 13 residues. In germline, CDR1 is SGDLS, CDR2 YYNGEE.

This clone was detected a few times. A junction boundary mismatches the germline segment, possibly from a read error. V usage is TRBV15 and J usage is TRBJ1-5; 8 nucleotides align to TRBD1. The CDR3 is 15 amino acids. Germline lookup yields CDR1 LNHNV and CDR2 YYDKDF (reference sequence). The CDR3 region has the DNA TGTGCCACCAGCGGAGACAGGGGACTCGACCGGCCCCAGCATTTT. Amino acids: CATSGDRGLDRPQHF.

V and J are TRBV6-1 and TRBJ1-1; 10 bases fit TRBD1. CDR3 size: 15 residues. Looked up from germline, CDR1 is MNHNS and CDR2 is SASEGT. J gave up 4 bases and V 2 bases, and 4 bases lay outside the gene matches. CDR3 DNA: TGTGCCAGCAGTGAAAGGGGACAGGGGATCACTGAAGCTTTCTTT. Protein: CASSERGQGITEAFF.

V usage is TRBV18 and J usage is TRBJ2-5, with no clear D. The germline gives CDR1 KGHSH, CDR2 LQKENI. CDR3 length: 12 residues. V lost 8 bases, J lost 1 base, and 8 bases lay in between. CDR3 nucleotide sequence: TGTGCCAGCCGACCCACCCAAGAGACCCAGTACTTC. This encodes CASRPTQETQYF.

V and J are TRBV7-8 and TRBJ2-7; 8 bases agree with TRBD2. Per the germline V gene, CDR1 is SGHVS and CDR2 is FQNEAQ. V gave up 5 bases and J gave up 3 bases; unmatched junction bases: 6. This CDR3 contains 14 residues. This CDR3 is CASSPGLGFYEQYF. CDR3 nucleotides: TGTGCCAGCAGCCCGGGACTAGGCTTCTACGAGCAGTACTTC.

The V call is TRBV4-1, the J call TRBJ2-1; 8 nucleotides align to TRBD2. The CDR3 spans 17 residues. Germline V lookup: CDR1 MGHRA, CDR2 YSYEKL. J lost 5 bases, V lost 4 bases, and 13 bases had no gene match. CDR3 sequence reads: CASSPGLAVGGNNEQFF. The CDR3 region has the DNA TGCGCCAGCAGCCCCGGACTAGCTGTGGGAGGTAACAATGAGCAGTTCTTC.

This clone was recorded once. V is TRBV10-3 and J is TRBJ2-7; D might be TRBD1 or TRBD2, each matching 5 bases. Germline V lookup: CDR1 ENHRY, CDR2 SYGVKD. Trimming cost V 4 bases and J 6 bases, with 7 bases left between them. The CDR3 runs to 11 residues. The CDR3 spells CAISGGTEQYF. The CDR3 DNA reads TGTGCCATCAGTGGAGGGACCGAGCAGTACTTC.

The chain links TRBV7-3 to TRBJ1-1; 7 bases map to TRBD1. The CDR3 extends over 15 amino acids. Looked up from germline, CDR1 is SGHTA and CDR2 is FQGTGA. V was pared by 5 bases and J by 1 base, with 7 bases of the junction left unmatched. The CDR3 loop is CASSKEGQWNTEAFF. DNA for the CDR3: TGTGCCAGCAGCAAAGAGGGACAGTGGAACACTGAAGCTTTCTTT. Full variable domain (remainder filled in from reference TRBV7-3 and TRBJ1-1): GAGVSQTPSNKVTEKGKYVELRCDPISGHTALYWYRQSLGQGPEFLIYFQGTGAADDSGLPNDRFFAVRPEGSVSTLKIQRTERGDSAVYLCASSKEGQWNTEAFFGQGTRLTVV.